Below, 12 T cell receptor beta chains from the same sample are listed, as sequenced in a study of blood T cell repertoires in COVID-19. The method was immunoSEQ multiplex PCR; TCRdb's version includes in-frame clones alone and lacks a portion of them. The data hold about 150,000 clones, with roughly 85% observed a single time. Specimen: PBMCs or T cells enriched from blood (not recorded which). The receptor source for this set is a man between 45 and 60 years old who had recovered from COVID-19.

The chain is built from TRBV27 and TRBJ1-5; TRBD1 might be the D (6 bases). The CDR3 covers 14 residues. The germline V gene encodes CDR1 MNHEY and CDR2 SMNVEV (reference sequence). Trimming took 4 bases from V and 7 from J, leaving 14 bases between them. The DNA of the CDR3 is TGTGCCAGCAGTTCTAGGGGGTTCGAGCAGCCCCAGCATTTT. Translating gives CASSSRGFEQPQHF.

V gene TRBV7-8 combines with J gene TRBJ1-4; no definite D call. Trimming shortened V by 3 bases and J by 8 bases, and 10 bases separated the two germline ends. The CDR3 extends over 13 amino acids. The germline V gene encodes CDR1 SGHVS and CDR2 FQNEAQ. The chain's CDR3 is CASSLQQNEKLFF. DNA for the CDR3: TGTGCCAGCAGCTTGCAACAGAACGAAAAACTGTTTTTT.

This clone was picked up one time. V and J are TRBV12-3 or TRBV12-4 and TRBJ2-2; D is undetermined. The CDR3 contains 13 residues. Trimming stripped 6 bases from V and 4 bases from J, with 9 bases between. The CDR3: CASRPQATGELFF. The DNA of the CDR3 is TGTGCCAGCAGGCCGCAAGCCACCGGGGAGCTGTTTTTT.

CDR3 in amino acids: CASLGQTIVGGYTF. CDR3 coding DNA: TGTGCCAGCTTGGGACAGACTATAGTAGGAGGCTACACCTTC. The rearrangement joins TRBV2 to TRBJ1-2; 7 bases fit TRBD1. This CDR3 has 14 amino acids. With V trimmed by 8 bases and J by 8 bases, 14 bases remained unmatched. CDR1 SNHLY and CDR2 FYNNEI come from the germline V gene.

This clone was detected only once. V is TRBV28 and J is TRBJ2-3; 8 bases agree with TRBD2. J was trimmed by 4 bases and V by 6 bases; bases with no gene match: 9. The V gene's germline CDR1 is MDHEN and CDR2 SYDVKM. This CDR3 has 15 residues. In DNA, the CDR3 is TGTGCCAGCAGCTCCCGGGGGGGGGCCGCAGATACGCAGTATTTT. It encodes CASSSRGGAADTQYF.

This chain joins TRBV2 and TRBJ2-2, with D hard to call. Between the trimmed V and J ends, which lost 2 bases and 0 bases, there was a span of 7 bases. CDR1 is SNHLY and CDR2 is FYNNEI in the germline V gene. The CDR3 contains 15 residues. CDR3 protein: CASSERPANTGELFF. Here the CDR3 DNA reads TGTGCCAGCAGTGAACGTCCGGCGAACACCGGGGAGCTGTTTTTT.

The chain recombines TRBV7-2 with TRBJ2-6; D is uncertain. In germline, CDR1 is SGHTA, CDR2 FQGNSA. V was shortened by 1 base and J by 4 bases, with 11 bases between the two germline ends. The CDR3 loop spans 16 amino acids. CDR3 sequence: CASSLDWASGANVLTF. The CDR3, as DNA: TGTGCCAGCAGCTTAGACTGGGCCTCCGGGGCCAACGTCCTGACTTTC.

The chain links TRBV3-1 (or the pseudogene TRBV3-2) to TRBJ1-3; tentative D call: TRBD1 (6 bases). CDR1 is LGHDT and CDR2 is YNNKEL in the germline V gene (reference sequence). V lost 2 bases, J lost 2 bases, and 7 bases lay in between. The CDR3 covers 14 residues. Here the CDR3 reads CASSQRGTGNTIYF. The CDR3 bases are TGTGCCAGCAGCCAAAGGGGGACTGGAAACACCATATATTTT.

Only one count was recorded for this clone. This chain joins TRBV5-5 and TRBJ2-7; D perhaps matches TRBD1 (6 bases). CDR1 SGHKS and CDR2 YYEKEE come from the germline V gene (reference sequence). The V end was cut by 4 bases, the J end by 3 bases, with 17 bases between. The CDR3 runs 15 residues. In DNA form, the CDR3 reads TGTGCCAGCAGCCGGGCCCGACAGGACATCTACGAGCAGTACGTC. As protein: CASSRARQDIYEQYV.

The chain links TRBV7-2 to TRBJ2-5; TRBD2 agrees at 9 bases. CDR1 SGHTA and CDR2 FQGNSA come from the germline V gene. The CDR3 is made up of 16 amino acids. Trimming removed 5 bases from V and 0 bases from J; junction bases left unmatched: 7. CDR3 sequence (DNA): TGTGCCAGCAGCCAGGCGGGGGGGGGACACCAAGAGACCCAGTACTTC. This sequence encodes CASSQAGGGHQETQYF.

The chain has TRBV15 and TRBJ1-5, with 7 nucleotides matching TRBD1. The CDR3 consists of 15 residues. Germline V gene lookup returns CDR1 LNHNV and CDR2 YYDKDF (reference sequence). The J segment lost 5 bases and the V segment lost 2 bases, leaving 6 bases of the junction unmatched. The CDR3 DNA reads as TGTGCCACCAGCAGAAGACAGGGTGGCCATCAGCCCCAGCATTTT. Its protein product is CATSRRQGGHQPQHF.

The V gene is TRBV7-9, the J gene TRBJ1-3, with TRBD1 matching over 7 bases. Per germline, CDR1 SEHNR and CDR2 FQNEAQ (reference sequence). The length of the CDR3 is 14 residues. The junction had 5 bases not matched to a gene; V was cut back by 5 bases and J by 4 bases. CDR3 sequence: CASSVDRVGNTIYF. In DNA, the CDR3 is TGTGCCAGCAGCGTCGACAGGGTGGGAAACACCATATATTTT.